The 18 T cell receptor beta chains below all came from one sample that was sequenced in a study of T cells after yellow fever vaccination. TCRdb passed the 5' RACE reads through MiXCR, listing each CDR3 protein once. The sample has around 260,000 distinct CDR3 sequences; roughly 4.8% are singletons. This sample comprised CD4+ T cells sorted from PBMCs, obtained on the day of the yellow fever booster vaccination. These receptors all stem from a man between 18 and 29 years old who received the YFV17D yellow fever vaccine.

This clonotype was seen a few times. The rearrangement uses TRBV28 and TRBJ2-7; 9 bases match TRBD1. J lost 5 bases, V lost 4 bases, and 9 bases had no gene match. The CDR3 runs 15 residues. Looked up from germline, CDR1 is MDHEN and CDR2 is SYDVKM. CDR3 DNA sequence: TGTGCCAGCAGTTCCTCGGGACAGGGCGCGCACGAGCAGTACGTC. Translated: CASSSSGQGAHEQYV.

This clonotype was seen only a few times. The chain couples TRBV4-1 to TRBJ2-7; a possible D gene is TRBD1 (5 bases). Per germline, CDR1 MGHRA and CDR2 YSYEKL. This CDR3 region has 17 residues. The V and J ends lost 1 base and 6 bases respectively, with 22 bases between them. CDR3 nucleotide sequence: TGCGCCAGCAGCCAAGCCCGCTTTGGCGACAGTTCCGCCGAGCAGTACTTC. Its translation: CASSQARFGDSSAEQYF.

The chain is built from TRBV2 and TRBJ2-3; the match to TRBD2 covers 15 bases. V was pared by 6 bases and J by 0 bases, with 4 bases of the junction left unmatched. Germline CDR1 and CDR2: SNHLY and FYNNEI. This CDR3 has 17 amino acids. CDR3 DNA sequence: TGTGCCAGCAGGGGGACTAGCGGGGGGACTAGCACAGATACGCAGTATTTT. It codes for CASRGTSGGTSTDTQYF.

This chain uses TRBV6-2 or TRBV6-3 with TRBJ2-7; tentative D call: TRBD2 (6 bases). CDR1 and CDR2 from the germline V gene are MNHEY and SVGEGT. Trimming took off 5 bases at V and 5 bases at J, with 16 bases between the two ends. This CDR3 has 14 residues. This CDR3 reads CASSTTRGIHEQYF. DNA of the CDR3: TGTGCCAGCAGTACCACCCGGGGGATACACGAGCAGTACTTC.

This clonotype was seen at least ten times. The chain couples TRBV6-1 to TRBJ1-2, with TRBD1 matching 7 bases. CDR1 and CDR2 from the germline V gene are MNHNS and SASEGT. Unmatched junction bases numbered 13, after V lost 5 bases and J lost 4 bases. The CDR3 sequence is 16 residues long. The DNA of the CDR3 is TGTGCCAGCAGTCGAACCGGGACAGAAACCCTCTATGGCTACACCTTC. Translating gives CASSRTGTETLYGYTF.

This chain joins TRBV12-3 or TRBV12-4 and TRBJ2-7; D not certain. The CDR3 is made up of 15 amino acids. V lost 3 bases to trimming and J lost 5 bases, with 17 bases between them. CDR3 in DNA: TGTGCCAGCAGTTTGCTCAATACCGGGTCCAACGAGCAGTACTTC. This sequence encodes CASSLLNTGSNEQYF.

This clonotype was seen many times. The chain joins TRBV5-5 to TRBJ1-1; D gene ambiguous. V was shortened by 3 bases and J by 3 bases, with 12 bases between the two germline ends. This CDR3 contains 14 residues. Germline CDR1 reads SGHKS; CDR2 reads YYEKEE (reference sequence). The CDR3, as DNA: TGTGCCAGCAGCTGGTGGGGTGGGGACACTGAAGCTTTCTTT. Protein: CASSWWGGDTEAFF.

In its sample, this clonotype was seen a few times. The J gene is TRBJ2-7, the V gene TRBV18, with 12 bases that match TRBD1. CDR1 is KGHSH, CDR2 LQKENI, per germline. The CDR3 totals 15 residues. V dropped 6 bases and J dropped 4; count of bases not matched to a gene: 7. The CDR3 DNA sequence: TGTGCCAGCTCGGGACAGGGGGCATTTCCATACGAGCAGTACTTC. Amino acid sequence: CASSGQGAFPYEQYF.

Only a few counts were recorded for this clonotype. V gene TRBV28 combines with J gene TRBJ2-7; D ambiguous. The germline gives CDR1 MDHEN, CDR2 SYDVKM. CDR3 size: 14 residues. The ends were cut back, 5 bases at V and 7 bases at J, with 18 bases in the middle. CDR3 residues: CASSLGPSGPEQYF. As DNA, the CDR3 is TGTGCCAGCAGTCTTGGCCCTAGTGGGCCGGAGCAGTACTTC.

This clonotype was observed a handful of times. The CDR3, as DNA: TGTGCCAGCAGCGCAAGCATTAGGAATGAGCAGTTCTTC. Its protein is CASSASIRNEQFF. The V call is TRBV7-2, the J call TRBJ2-1; no firm D call. CDR1 and CDR2 from the germline V gene are SGHTA and FQGNSA. The V end was cut by 5 bases, the J end by 7 bases, with 12 bases between. The CDR3 totals 13 residues. The full variable domain, in which reference TRBV7-2 and TRBJ2-1 provide the parts outside the CDR3, is GAGVSQSPSNKVTEKGKDVELRCDPISGHTALYWYRQSLGQGLEFLIYFQGNSAPDKSGLPSDRFSAERTGGSVSTLTIQRTQQEDSAVYLCASSASIRNEQFFGPGTRLTVL.

This clonotype was observed many times. The chain is built from TRBV6-5 and TRBJ2-1; TRBD1 agrees at 8 bases. CDR3 size: 14 residues. The germline V gene encodes CDR1 MNHEY and CDR2 SVGAGI. The V and J ends lost 1 base and 5 bases, in that order; junction bases with no gene match: 1. Here the CDR3 reads CASSYWTGNNEQFF. Here the CDR3 DNA reads TGTGCCAGCAGTTACTGGACAGGGAACAATGAGCAGTTCTTC.

This chain uses TRBV12-3 or TRBV12-4 with TRBJ1-2; 7 nucleotides match TRBD1. CDR3 length: 15 residues. V gave up 3 bases and J gave up 3 bases; unmatched junction bases: 7. The CDR3 spells CASSFVLDRYYGYTF. The CDR3 DNA is TGTGCCAGCAGTTTCGTATTGGACAGGTACTATGGCTACACCTTC.

This chain uses TRBV18 with TRBJ1-2; D gene uncertain. The CDR3 is 15 residues long. V was shortened by 0 bases and J by 0 bases, with 8 bases between the two germline ends. CDR1 is KGHSH and CDR2 is LQKENI in the germline V gene. The CDR3 DNA reads as TGTGCCAGCTCACCACCGTACAGCGCTAACTATGGCTACACCTTC. Translating it yields CASSPPYSANYGYTF. Variable domain in full (rest from reference TRBV18 and TRBJ1-2): NAGVMQNPRHLVRRRGQEARLRCSPMKGHSHVYWYRQLPEEGLKFMVYLQKENIIDESGMPKERFSAEFPKEGPSILRIQQVVRGDSAAYFCASSPPYSANYGYTFGSGTRLTVV.

A few counts support this clonotype. CDR3 coding DNA: TGCGCCAGCACCATGGAAAGTCCGGGGGAAACTGAAGCTTTCTTT. Protein product: CASTMESPGETEAFF. The chain employs TRBV5-1 and TRBJ1-1; TRBD1 is a possible D gene (5 bases). V lost 6 bases, J lost 5 bases, and 20 bases lay in between. Germline V CDR1 and CDR2: SGHRS, YFSETQ. The CDR3 is made up of 15 amino acids.

This clonotype came up many times. CDR3 sequence (DNA): TGCGCCAGCAGCTCGCAAAACCCCGGTGTCGGTGAAAAACTGTTTTTT. This gives the protein CASSSQNPGVGEKLFF. The chain is built from TRBV5-1 and TRBJ1-4; D ambiguous. The V gene lost 3 bases and the J gene lost 7 bases, with 19 bases spanning the gap. This CDR3 contains 16 residues. CDR1 SGHRS and CDR2 YFSETQ come from the germline V gene.

The J gene is TRBJ2-3, the V gene TRBV6-5, with no clear D. The CDR3 is 14 residues long. Germline CDR1 reads MNHEY; CDR2 reads SVGAGI. V shed 4 bases and J shed 7 bases, with 15 bases lying between them. The CDR3, as DNA: TGTGCCAGCAGTTCTCTCTTGGACGGAAATACGCAGTATTTT. This sequence encodes CASSSLLDGNTQYF.

The rearrangement links TRBV20-1 to TRBJ2-1, with a weak D call TRBD2 (7 bases). V lost 4 bases and J lost 7, with 14 bases in between. The CDR3 spans 13 residues. The germline gives CDR1 DFQATT, CDR2 SNEGSKA (reference sequence). CDR3 protein: CSAIGGARNEQFF. The DNA of the CDR3 is TGCAGTGCTATAGGGGGGGCCAGAAATGAGCAGTTCTTC.

CDR3 DNA sequence: TGTGCCAGCAGAAACCGGGACAGGGGGCGAAGCACAGATACGCAGTATTTT. Translating it yields CASRNRDRGRSTDTQYF. The chain uses TRBV7-8 and TRBJ2-3, with 12 bases identical to TRBD1. After removal of 6 bases from V and 0 bases from J, the junction contained 7 bases not matched to a gene. The germline CDR1 and CDR2 sequences are SGHVS and FQNEAQ. There are 17 residues in the CDR3.